The clone carrying this TCR beta chain ranks as medium-sized in terms of frequency. The antigen is not known. UMI-labeled 5' RACE was the method by which TCR beta libraries were made. TCRdb reprocessed the 5' RACE reads and keeps a single row for each CDR3 protein, giving no DNA. Its table records over 5,500 distinct CDR3 sequences. The data were obtained in a study of human CD8 memory T cell subsets. General study results and limits: Stem-like memory and precursor exhausted T cells were similarly highly diverse; effector memory cells were not.

CDR1 is SGHTA, CDR2 FQGNSA, per germline. The length of the CDR3 is 16 residues. Early memory CD8+ T cells that were CCR7+ PD-1+ TIGIT+ with exhausted-like traits constituted the TPEX cells. Sequences were obtained from CD8+ T cells from PBMCs. This TCR came from a human donor in good health. The chain uses TRBV7-2 and TRBJ1-3. This CDR3 reads CASSLAVGPKANTIYF.